These T cell receptor beta chains were read from a single sample in a study of T cell repertoires in cytomegalovirus infection. The antigens these receptors bind are not known. In TCRdb, the reads were re-called with MiXCR into one record per CDR3 protein. The data contain around 81,000 distinct CDR3 sequences, approximately 40% of them singletons. Here the sequenced sample was CD8+ T cells from cultured PBMCs, taken from culture after CMV antigen stimulation. Receptor source: a human donor in good health (CMV status not recorded). Some clones in this sample may be carry-over from other donors' samples. The CDR3 runs from the conserved cysteine through the conserved F or W. D genes are given only for firm matches. Part of the rows lack a size; the others show once, few, many or a class for expanded clones.

size	V	J	D	DNA	CDR3
few	TRBV7-6	TRBJ2-1	-	TGTGCCAGCAGTCGAAAGGCGATCAATGAGCAGTTCTTC	CASSRKAINEQFF
few	TRBV7-3	TRBJ1-1	-	TGTGCCAGCAGCCACTACGGATCCCCCGGCGACACTGAAGCTTTCTTT	CASSHYGSPGDTEAFF
-	TRBV7-9	TRBJ2-5	TRBD1	TGTGCCAGCACCTCGTATGTCCGGGACAGGCACCAAGAGACCCAGTACTTC	CASTSYVRDRHQETQYF
-	TRBV19	TRBJ2-3	-	TGTGCCAGTAGTTCCCCCACTTGGGGGGCCGAGGGAGATACGCAGTATTTT	CASSSPTWGAEGDTQYF
few	TRBV7-8	TRBJ2-5	TRBD2	TGTGCCAGCAGCTTGGGACTAGCGGGTACAAGAGACCTGGAGACCCAGTACTTC	CASSLGLAGTRDLETQYF
few	TRBV27	TRBJ2-5	-	TGTGCCAGCAGTTTTGAGGGGAGGCAAGAGACCCAGTACTTC	CASSFEGRQETQYF
-	TRBV5-6	TRBJ2-7	TRBD1	TGTGCCAGCAGCTCGACAGGGTACTCCTACGAGCAGTACTTC	CASSSTGYSYEQYF
once	TRBV6-6	TRBJ1-2	-	TGTGCCAGCAGTTACTCGACCGTCAACTATGGCTACACCTTC	CASSYSTVNYGYTF
few	TRBV7-8	TRBJ1-6	TRBD1	TGTGCCAGCAGCCGAGGGACAGGGGGTGGTATTGGAACTAATTCACCCCTCCACTTT	CASSRGTGGGIGTNSPLHF
-	TRBV27	TRBJ2-6	-	TGTGCCAGCAGTCCCTCTGGGGCCAACGTCCTGACTTTC	CASSPSGANVLTF
-	TRBV5-1	TRBJ2-1	TRBD2	TGCGCCACCACAAGCAGCGGGGGGTACAATGAGCAGTTCTTC	CATTSSGGYNEQFF
few	TRBV20-1	TRBJ2-7	TRBD2	TGCAGTGCCAGAGGACTAGCGGGGGGCCACGAGCAGTACTTC	CSARGLAGGHEQYF
-	TRBV20-1	TRBJ2-3	-	TGCAGTGCTAGAGATCCCCTTGAGGTTTTAGATACGCAGTATTTT	CSARDPLEVLDTQYF
-	TRBV19	TRBJ2-7	TRBD1	TGTGCCAGTGCTGCCGGACAGGCTTACTACGAGCAGTACTTC	CASAAGQAYYEQYF